This T cell receptor beta chain appears in the sequencing data of a study of blood T cell repertoires in COVID-19. The wider study: Acute and convalescent COVID-19 specimens originated in the United States, Italy and Spain. T cells, B-cell-depleted T cells, or PBMCs provided the cDNA or gDNA that served as material.

In the original analysis: Amplifying reference gene primers gave estimates of nucleated cell counts. Method: immunoSEQ multiplex PCR; TCRdb's copy keeps in-frame clones and lacks some. For V, J and clone size, that table is used; D and trimming come from the DNA. The repertoire holds under 250,000 clones, with around four fifths as singletons. The CDR3 is made up of 11 amino acids. The V end lost 5 bases, the J end lost 7 bases, and 8 bases lay between the germline ends. Germline V gene lookup returns CDR1 MNHEY and CDR2 SVGEGT. Sequenced sample: peripheral blood. This clonotype was sampled from a woman aged 50 to 65 with acute or convalescent COVID-19. The chain is built from TRBV6-2 or TRBV6-3 and TRBJ1-1; unclear D gene. In DNA form, the CDR3 reads TGTGCCAGCAGTGACGCAGGTGAAGCTTTCTTT. Translated, it gives CASSDAGEAFF.